Below, 8 T cell receptor beta chains from the same sample are listed, as sequenced in a study of patients and donors after allogeneic stem cell transplantation. TCRdb re-analysed the RT-PCR reads in MiXCR, keeping a single row per CDR3 protein. The top ten hold roughly 52% of the sample, which has approximately 140,000 distinct CDR3 sequences, approximately 37% seen once. Input material: blood, either unsorted or a sorted T cell fraction (not recorded which). These TCRs come from a human donor who was either an allogeneic HSCT recipient or a stem cell or donor lymphocyte infusion donor (not recorded which). It is not recorded whose cells these are; they may come from a transplant donor.

This clonotype appeared once. The J gene is TRBJ1-2, the V gene TRBV27; 8 bases fit TRBD1. Germline V gives CDR1 MNHEY, CDR2 SMNVEV (reference sequence). V lost 0 bases, J lost 2 bases, and 8 bases stayed unmatched. This CDR3 is built from 17 residues. The CDR3 sequence: CASSLSIIGDRNYGYTF. DNA for the CDR3: TGTGCCAGCAGTTTATCGATAATTGGGGACAGGAACTATGGCTACACCTTC.

The gene calls are TRBV18 and TRBJ1-6; D unclear. The CDR3 is 14 amino acids. Trimming took off 2 bases at V and 6 bases at J, with 8 bases between the two ends. Germline loops: CDR1 KGHSH, CDR2 LQKENI. CDR3 sequence reads: CASSPTVSNSPLHF. The CDR3 nucleotides read TGTGCCAGCTCACCAACCGTTTCTAATTCACCCCTCCACTTT.

This clonotype was counted only a few times. The genes are TRBV30 and TRBJ1-6, with 8 positions matching TRBD1. Losses at the gene ends were 2 bases for V and 7 bases for J; bases not matched to a gene: 7. CDR3 length equals 15 residues. CDR1 is GTSNPN, CDR2 SVGIG, per germline (reference sequence). CDR3 loop: CAWSTQTGGNSPLHF. The CDR3 nucleotides read TGTGCCTGGAGTACCCAAACAGGGGGAAATTCACCCCTCCACTTT.

The genes are TRBV20-1 and TRBJ2-2; D call uncertain. The CDR3 loop spans 16 amino acids. CDR1 is DFQATT, CDR2 SNEGSKA, per germline (reference sequence). Trimming removed 2 bases at V and 0 bases at J, with 13 bases between. The CDR3 protein is CSARSRRFANTGELFF. The CDR3 bases are TGCAGTGCTAGATCGCGACGGTTCGCGAACACCGGGGAGCTGTTTTTT.

This clonotype came up a few times. Germline and junction disagree at one end, which may indicate a read error. This chain connects TRBV7-7 to TRBJ1-4; no definite D call. This CDR3 region has 14 residues. The germline CDR1 and CDR2 sequences are SSHAT and FNYEAQ (reference sequence). CDR3: CASSPGLMAEKLFF. CDR3 nucleotide sequence: TGTGCTAGCAGCCCAGGACTGATGGCTGAAAAACTGTTTTTT.

The chain couples TRBV12-3 or TRBV12-4 to TRBJ1-6; weak D call: TRBD1 (6 bases). CDR3 size: 14 residues. Trimming took 3 bases from V and 10 from J, leaving 13 bases between them. The chain's CDR3 is CASSLRGSGSPLHF. For the CDR3, the DNA is TGTGCCAGCAGTTTGAGGGGGTCGGGGTCACCCCTCCACTTT.

The chain recombines TRBV6-2 or TRBV6-3 with TRBJ2-1; no firm D call. The CDR3 is 11 residues long. The germline V gene has CDR1 MNHEY and CDR2 SVGEGT. Trimming cost V 6 bases and J 8 bases, with 8 bases left between them. The CDR3, as DNA: TGTGCCAGCAGAGACATTGATGAGCAGTTCTTC. The encoded protein is CASRDIDEQFF.

This chain links TRBV28 with TRBJ2-7; 10 bases align to TRBD2. The CDR3 is made up of 15 amino acids. The germline V gene has CDR1 MDHEN and CDR2 SYDVKM. With V trimmed by 3 bases and J by 2 bases, 4 bases remained unmatched. The CDR3 is CASSLRLAGAYEQYF. The CDR3 region has the DNA TGTGCCAGCAGTTTGAGGCTAGCGGGGGCCTACGAGCAGTACTTC.